Presented here are 24 T cell receptor beta chains from one specimen sequenced in a study of molecular identifiers for immune sequencing clone quantification. TCRdb used MiXCR to reprocess the PCR reads, holding one entry per CDR3 protein. The table records about 640,000 distinct CDR3 sequences, 15% to 20% of them present only once. Sample: naive CD8+ T cells from blood, with Jurkat cell RNA spiked in. The subset denotes: FACS-sorted CD8+CD4-CCR7+CD45RA+ naive T cells. Receptors originate from a human donor in good health. Some libraries in this study had Jurkat cell RNA spiked in.

At least ten counts were recorded for this clonotype. The CDR3 DNA sequence: TGTGCCAGCCGAGAAGCCTTCCAAGCGGGGGGTACCTACGAGCAGTACTTC. Translated: CASREAFQAGGTYEQYF. V usage is TRBV6-1 and J usage is TRBJ2-7; the match to TRBD2 covers 9 bases. The CDR3 has 17 amino acids. CDR1 MNHNS and CDR2 SASEGT come from the germline V gene. The trim removed 8 bases at V and 2 bases at J, leaving 16 bases unmatched.

The rearrangement uses TRBV30 and TRBJ1-2, with D possibly TRBD1 on 6 matching bases. Germline-derived CDR1 and CDR2 are GTSNPN and SVGIG (reference sequence). The CDR3 totals 11 residues. Trimming removed 4 bases from V and 6 bases from J, with 9 bases in between. The CDR3 spells CAWTGEDGYTF. CDR3 DNA sequence: TGTGCCTGGACAGGGGAAGATGGCTACACCTTC.

Many counts were recorded for this clonotype. The chain couples TRBV6-1 to TRBJ1-2; no definite D call. V was clipped by 3 bases and J by 0 bases, with 11 bases between them. The germline gives CDR1 MNHNS, CDR2 SASEGT. This CDR3 spans 15 amino acids. The CDR3 protein is CASSEETPANYGYTF. CDR3 DNA: TGTGCCAGCAGTGAGGAGACACCAGCTAACTATGGCTACACCTTC.

The table lists this clonotype with many counts. The gene calls are TRBV6-5 and TRBJ2-3, with D perhaps matching TRBD1 or TRBD2 (5 bases each). The CDR3 has 15 amino acids. Trimming pared 0 bases from V and 4 bases from J, leaving 11 bases between. CDR1 and CDR2 (germline): MNHEY, SVGAGI. Here the CDR3 reads CASSYSEGRADTQYF. The CDR3 coding sequence is TGTGCCAGCAGTTACTCAGAGGGGCGAGCAGATACGCAGTATTTT.

The V call is TRBV12-3 or TRBV12-4, the J call TRBJ1-5; TRBD1 matches 9 bases. The junction had 7 bases not matched to a gene; V was cut back by 6 bases and J by 7 bases. The CDR3 spans 14 residues. The CDR3 spells CASRITGGWQPQHF. CDR3 sequence (DNA): TGTGCCAGCAGAATCACAGGGGGCTGGCAGCCCCAGCATTTT.

This clonotype was seen only a few times. V gene TRBV7-9 combines with J gene TRBJ2-7; 9 nucleotides align to TRBD2. CDR3 length equals 14 residues. From germline, CDR1 is SEHNR and CDR2 FQNEAQ (reference sequence). V dropped 5 bases and J dropped 7; count of bases not matched to a gene: 9. The CDR3 region has the DNA TGTGCCAGCAGCCCTACTAGCGGGCATCGGGAGCAGTACTTC. Protein sequence: CASSPTSGHREQYF.

The genes are TRBV29-1 and TRBJ1-1; TRBD1 agrees at 7 bases. The CDR3 consists of 13 residues. V trimming: 4 bases; J trimming: 4 bases; junction bases outside the gene matches: 6. Germline CDR1 reads SQVTM; CDR2 reads ANQGSEA. The DNA of the CDR3 is TGCAGCGTTGGACCAGGGGGAGGCACTGAAGCTTTCTTT. It encodes CSVGPGGGTEAFF. Full variable domain (outside the CDR3, taken from reference TRBV29-1 and TRBJ1-1): SAVISQKPSRDICQRGTSLTIQCQVDSQVTMMFWYRQQPGQSLTLIATANQGSEATYESGFVIDKFPISRPNLTFSTLTVSNMSPEDSSIYLCSVGPGGGTEAFFGQGTRLTVV.

This clonotype was seen only a few times. The chain joins TRBV21-1 to TRBJ1-6; TRBD1 is the table's D call and was not checked against the DNA. TRBV21-1 is a known pseudogene. The CDR3 contains 14 residues. CDR3 DNA sequence: TGTGCCAGCAGCAAAGGACAGGGTAATTCACCCCTCCACTTT. Protein sequence: CASSKGQGNSPLHF.

V is TRBV6-2 or TRBV6-3 and J is TRBJ2-5; D is perhaps TRBD2 (6 bases). CDR3 size: 14 residues. The ends were cut back, 6 bases at V and 5 bases at J, with 16 bases in the middle. Germline V gives CDR1 MNHEY, CDR2 SVGEGT. The CDR3 loop is CASSDLEGYETQYF. CDR3 coding DNA: TGTGCCAGCAGCGACCTGGAGGGGTACGAGACCCAGTACTTC.

The table lists this clonotype with many counts. The genes are TRBV27 and TRBJ2-3; 16 nucleotides agree with TRBD2. Per germline, CDR1 MNHEY and CDR2 SMNVEV (reference sequence). The V and J ends lost 7 bases and 4 bases, in that order; junction bases with no gene match: 11. CDR3 length: 18 residues. The CDR3 DNA is TGTGCCAGCACCCCCGGGACTAGCGGGAGGGCCGTCTCAGATACGCAGTATTTT. Amino acid sequence: CASTPGTSGRAVSDTQYF.

The chain recombines TRBV30 with TRBJ2-2; D remains unclear. This CDR3 contains 17 residues. V was clipped by 1 base and J by 0 bases, with 15 bases between them. Per germline, CDR1 GTSNPN and CDR2 SVGIG (reference sequence). The CDR3 sequence: CAWSGGLTVANTGELFF. DNA of the CDR3: TGTGCCTGGAGTGGAGGTCTTACAGTAGCGAACACCGGGGAGCTGTTTTTT. Full variable domain (missing parts from reference TRBV30 and TRBJ2-2): SQTIHQWPATLVQPVGSPLSLECTVEGTSNPNLYWYRQAAGRGLQLLFYSVGIGQISSEVPQNLSASRPQDRQFILSSKKLLLSDSGFYLCAWSGGLTVANTGELFFGEGSRLTVL.

Notes on this clonotype: A much larger clone lies one base from this, so it may be a read error. The V call is TRBV6-2 or TRBV6-3, the J call TRBJ2-7; weak D call: TRBD1 (5 bases). The CDR3 sequence is 13 residues long. Germline lookup yields CDR1 MNHEY and CDR2 SVGEGT. For the CDR3, the DNA is TGTGCCATCCAGGGATTATCAGCCTACGGGCAGTACTTC. This encodes CAIQGLSAYGQYF.

The table lists this clonotype with many counts. The V gene is TRBV20-1, the J gene TRBJ2-7; TRBD1 matches 7 bases. Germline V gene lookup returns CDR1 DFQATT and CDR2 SNEGSKA (reference sequence). The J segment lost 3 bases and the V segment lost 6 bases, leaving 11 bases of the junction unmatched. The CDR3 loop spans 14 amino acids. The CDR3 protein is CSAPTGLPGYEQYF. CDR3 in DNA: TGCAGTGCACCGACAGGGTTGCCGGGCTACGAGCAGTACTTC.

On this clonotype: A much larger clone differs from this one at a single base, so this may be a read error. CDR3 nucleotide sequence: TGCAGCGTAGGAAGAGCGGGGGTCTACAATGAGCAGTTCTTC. Its translation: CSVGRAGVYNEQFF. This chain connects TRBV29-1 to TRBJ2-1; 8 bases are shared with TRBD2. The CDR3 is 14 residues long. CDR1 and CDR2 from the germline V gene are SQVTM and ANQGSEA. V gave up 6 bases and J gave up 3 bases; unmatched junction bases: 7.

This clonotype was seen many times. The chain carries TRBV25-1 and TRBJ1-6, with a possible D match to TRBD1 (5 bases). CDR3 length equals 15 residues. V lost 1 base, J lost 5 bases, and 9 bases lay in between. CDR1 is MGHDK and CDR2 is SYGVNS in the germline V gene. The CDR3, as DNA: TGTGCCAGCAGTGAATTTAACAGGAATAATTCACCCCTCCACTTT. Amino acid sequence: CASSEFNRNNSPLHF.

This clonotype was counted a single time. In this CDR3 the conserved last residue, phenylalanine or tryptophan, is missing, so a read error is likely. The J gene is TRBJ2-7, the V gene TRBV9; D is uncertain. The CDR3 contains 14 residues. V lost 3 bases and J lost 2, with 12 bases in between. The germline gives CDR1 SGDLS, CDR2 YYNGEE. The CDR3 loop is CASSGTNGAYEQYS. CDR3 nucleotide sequence: TGTGCCAGCAGCGGAACTAATGGGGCCTACGAGCAGTACTCC.

This clonotype appeared many times. The rearrangement links TRBV28 to TRBJ2-7; either TRBD1 or TRBD2 may fit D (6 bases each). In germline, CDR1 is MDHEN, CDR2 SYDVKM. V was pared by 4 bases and J by 3 bases, with 13 bases between. The length of the CDR3 is 14 residues. CDR3 nucleotides: TGTGCCAGCAGTTACCGAGGGGGACTCTACGAGCAGTACTTC. Amino acid sequence: CASSYRGGLYEQYF.

The genes are TRBV28 and TRBJ1-1; weak D call: TRBD1 (5 bases). The CDR3 is made up of 15 amino acids. Trimming pared 3 bases from V and 1 base from J, leaving 12 bases between. CDR1 is MDHEN, CDR2 SYDVKM, per germline. CDR3 in DNA: TGTGCCAGCAGTTTGGGGGGGGGGTGGAACACTGAAGCTTTCTTT. Residues: CASSLGGGWNTEAFF.

Many counts were recorded for this clonotype. The rearrangement uses TRBV4-1 and TRBJ1-6, with D possibly matching TRBD1 (5 bases). The germline CDR1 and CDR2 sequences are MGHRA and YSYEKL. V lost 5 bases and J 4 bases, leaving 18 bases between the germline ends. The CDR3 is 17 amino acids. The CDR3 DNA sequence: TGCGCCAGCAGCTCTCAGGGTTTTCTGGGTTATAATTCACCCCTCCACTTT. It is translated as CASSSQGFLGYNSPLHF.

This clonotype was detected many times. The V gene is TRBV29-1, the J gene TRBJ2-2; 9 bases agree with TRBD1. Unmatched junction bases numbered 6, after V lost 4 bases and J lost 0 bases. CDR1 and CDR2 from the germline V gene are SQVTM and ANQGSEA. The CDR3 length is 16 residues. CDR3: CSVVARTGANTGELFF. For the CDR3, the DNA is TGCAGCGTTGTCGCACGGACAGGGGCGAACACCGGGGAGCTGTTTTTT.

Only one count was recorded for this clonotype. At one end the junction does not follow the germline gene, possibly because of a read error. The chain joins TRBV19 to TRBJ1-2; no definite D call. Per the germline V gene, CDR1 is LNHDA and CDR2 is SQIVND (reference sequence). This CDR3 contains 14 residues. The CDR3 sequence is CTSSIFSTDYGYTF. The CDR3 nucleotides are TGTACCAGTAGTATTTTCAGCACGGACTATGGCTACACCTTC.

The sample holds a few counts of this clonotype. The chain uses TRBV5-5 and TRBJ2-7; 11 bases agree with TRBD2. Germline CDR1 is SGHKS and CDR2 is YYEKEE (reference sequence). J was trimmed by 5 bases and V by 3 bases; bases with no gene match: 13. This CDR3 region has 17 residues. CDR3 in amino acids: CASSSILSGRGDHEQYF. The CDR3 nucleotides read TGTGCCAGCAGCTCGATACTTAGCGGGAGGGGGGACCACGAGCAGTACTTC. Looking up the rest from reference TRBV5-5 and TRBJ2-7 gives the full variable domain: DAGVTQSPTHLIKTRGQQVTLRCSPISGHKSVSWYQQVLGQGPQFIFQYYEKEERGRGNFPDRFSARQFPNYSSELNVNALLLGDSALYLCASSSILSGRGDHEQYFGPGTRLTVT.

This rearrangement joins TRBV5-6 to TRBJ1-2; possible D gene TRBD1, 5 bases. V gave up 0 bases and J gave up 7 bases, with 13 bases separating them. Germline assignment: CDR1 SGHDT and CDR2 YYEEEE. The CDR3 runs to 14 residues. DNA of the CDR3: TGTGCCAGCAGCTTGGCCGCTATTGGGGGTGGCTACACCTTC. Translating it yields CASSLAAIGGGYTF. Supplemented by reference TRBV5-6 and TRBJ1-2, the full variable domain reads DAGVTQSPTHLIKTRGQQVTLRCSPKSGHDTVSWYQQALGQGPQFIFQYYEEEERQRGNFPDRFSGHQFPNYSSELNVNALLLGDSALYLCASSLAAIGGGYTFGSGTRLTVV.

This clonotype was seen ten or more times. This rearrangement joins TRBV4-3 to TRBJ1-1; no clear D gene. This CDR3 spans 16 amino acids. Germline-derived CDR1 and CDR2 are LGHNA and YSLEER. V lost 2 bases and J 5 bases, leaving 18 bases between the germline ends. CDR3 bases: TGCGCCAGCAGCCAATACGACGGGCGTTGGGGAACTGAAGCTTTCTTT. Translated: CASSQYDGRWGTEAFF.